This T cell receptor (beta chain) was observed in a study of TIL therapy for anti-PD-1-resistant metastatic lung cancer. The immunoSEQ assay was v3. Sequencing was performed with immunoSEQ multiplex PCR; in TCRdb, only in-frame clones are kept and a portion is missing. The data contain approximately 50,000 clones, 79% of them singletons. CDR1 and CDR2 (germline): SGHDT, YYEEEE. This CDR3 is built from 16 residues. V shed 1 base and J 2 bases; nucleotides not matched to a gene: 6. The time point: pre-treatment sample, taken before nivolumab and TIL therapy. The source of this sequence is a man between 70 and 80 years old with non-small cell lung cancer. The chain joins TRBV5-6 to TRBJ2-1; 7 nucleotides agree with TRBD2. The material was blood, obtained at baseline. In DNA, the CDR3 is TGTGCCAGCAGCTTGCAAGCGGGACTCCCCTACAATGAGCAGTTCTTC. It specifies CASSLQAGLPYNEQFF.